This TCR beta chain is drawn from a study of Ad26.COV2.S vaccination and SARS-CoV-2 variants. Study-wide background: Enrolled in COV1001, the donor was in the Ad26.COV2.S trial arm, which received the vaccine. Doses of Ad26.COV2.S were injected into muscle once or twice, 56 days apart.

Per germline, CDR1 LNHDA and CDR2 SQIVND (reference sequence). The CDR3 length is 16 residues. V was trimmed by 5 bases and J by 6 bases, leaving 23 bases between them. Comments on this clone: Its target is not known.

Treatment in this sample: around 19 received Ad26.COV2.S at low or high dose, single or two shots; a few received placebo; per-sample allocation not given. Samples came from day 63 after the first vaccine or placebo injection. It was Wuhan-strain SARS-CoV-2 spike that the Ad26 vaccine vector expressed. Findings of the study overall: Post-vaccination spike-specific CD8+ and CD4+ T cell responses reportedly had substantial breadth.

The table came from immunoSEQ multiplex PCR; TCRdb's copy has only in-frame clones and leaves some out. The sample lists 200,000 to 300,000 clones; around 88% were seen once. This chain joins TRBV19 and TRBJ2-7; D gene unclear. The origin of this receptor is a person between 18 and 59 years old who received the Ad26.COV2.S COVID-19 vaccine or a placebo. Sequencing was performed on peripheral blood, taken in a trial of Ad26.COV2.S vaccine versus placebo. CDR3 sequence (DNA): TGTGCCAGTAGTCGGACCACTCTCGAAAGGCTACGCGAGCAGTACTTC. It translates to CASSRTTLERLREQYF. Full variable domain (remainder filled in from reference TRBV19 and TRBJ2-7): DGGITQSPKYLFRKEGQNVTLSCEQNLNHDAMYWYRQDPGQGLRLIYYSQIVNDFQKGDIAEGYSVSREKKESFPLTVTSAQKNPTAFYLCASSRTTLERLREQYFGPGTRLTVT.